Shown below are 30 T cell receptor beta chains from a single sample sequenced in a study of blood T cell repertoires in COVID-19. Profiling relied on immunoSEQ multiplex PCR, and the TCRdb table lists in-frame clones only, not all of them. The top ten hold 0.85% to 1% of the sample, which has some 100,000 clones, just over 90% seen once. Sequences were obtained from peripheral blood. All receptors come from a man aged 55 to 70 with acute or convalescent COVID-19.

In this sample, this clone turned up once. CDR3 coding DNA: TGTGCCTGGAATGACAGGGGGGTGGATGAAAAACTGTTTTTT. Translated: CAWNDRGVDEKLFF. The chain has TRBV30 and TRBJ1-4; 9 bases map to TRBD1. Germline lookup yields CDR1 GTSNPN and CDR2 SVGIG (reference sequence). The CDR3 has 14 residues. V was pared by 4 bases and J by 6 bases, with 6 bases of the junction left unmatched.

The J gene is TRBJ2-1, the V gene TRBV19; TRBD2 aligns across 10 bases. Germline trimming cut 1 base from V and 4 bases from J; bases unmatched to any gene: 7. The CDR3 has 17 residues. The V gene's germline CDR1 is LNHDA and CDR2 SQIVND (reference sequence). DNA for the CDR3: TGTGCCAGTAGTATAGGGGATAGCGGGAGGAGTTACAATGAGCAGTTCTTC. Translated: CASSIGDSGRSYNEQFF.

The V and J genes are TRBV2 and TRBJ1-3; D unclear. Deletions cut 6 bases from V and 0 bases from J, with 6 bases between. The CDR3 runs 13 residues. In germline, CDR1 is SNHLY, CDR2 FYNNEI. The CDR3 DNA follows: TGTGCCAGCAGAGAGGACTCTGGAAACACCATATATTTT. It translates to CASREDSGNTIYF. Full variable domain (rest looked up from reference TRBV2 and TRBJ1-3): EPEVTQTPSHQVTQMGQEVILRCVPISNHLYFYWYRQILGQKVEFLVSFYNNEISEKSEIFDDQFSVERPDGSNFTLKIRSTKLEDSAMYFCASREDSGNTIYFGEGSWLTVV.

V gene TRBV3-1 (or the pseudogene TRBV3-2) combines with J gene TRBJ2-1; 11 positions match TRBD2. Trimming cost V 3 bases and J 3 bases; bases outside gene matches: 7. Looked up from germline, CDR1 is LGHDT and CDR2 is YNNKEL (reference sequence). The CDR3 sequence is 17 residues long. In DNA, the CDR3 is TGTGCCAGCAGCCAGGATTCCGGGACTAGCGGCTACAATGAGCAGTTCTTC. This translates into CASSQDSGTSGYNEQFF.

This chain connects TRBV4-1 to TRBJ1-1, with D possibly matching TRBD1 (6 bases). This CDR3 has 15 residues. Germline loops: CDR1 MGHRA, CDR2 YSYEKL. V lost 1 base to trimming and J lost 2 bases, with 11 bases between them. CDR3 region: CASSQGGRGNTEAFF. The CDR3 DNA sequence: TGCGCCAGCAGCCAAGGTGGCAGGGGTAACACTGAAGCTTTCTTT.

The CDR3 DNA sequence: TGCAGCGCAAATGATTTGAGGGGCTACACCTTC. Translating it yields CSANDLRGYTF. The chain joins TRBV20-1 to TRBJ1-2; no clear D gene. The CDR3 contains 11 residues. Germline CDR1 is DFQATT and CDR2 is SNEGSKA (reference sequence).

This rearrangement joins TRBV2 to TRBJ2-7; 12 bases align to TRBD2. This CDR3 region has 15 residues. The V gene end was trimmed by 5 bases and the J gene end by 4 bases; junction bases not matched to a gene: 6. Germline loops: CDR1 SNHLY, CDR2 FYNNEI. CDR3 sequence reads: CASSLAGGPNYEQYV. CDR3 DNA: TGTGCCAGCAGTCTAGCGGGAGGGCCTAATTACGAGCAGTACGTC.

V gene TRBV28 combines with J gene TRBJ1-1, with D tentatively TRBD1 (6 bases). V lost 1 base and J 1 base, leaving 16 bases between the germline ends. The CDR3 loop spans 17 amino acids. CDR1 and CDR2 (germline): MDHEN, SYDVKM. The CDR3 DNA reads TGTGCCAGCAGTTTATCCCGAATCGACAGGTGGAACACTGAAGCTTTCTTT. Residues: CASSLSRIDRWNTEAFF.

CDR3 nucleotide sequence: TGTGCCAGCAGTCGACTAGCGCAATACACCGGGGAGCTGTTTTTT. This translates into CASSRLAQYTGELFF. V is TRBV2 and J is TRBJ2-2, with 8 bases that match TRBD2. The germline V gene encodes CDR1 SNHLY and CDR2 FYNNEI. V lost 5 bases and J lost 3; bases outside the gene matches: 5. The CDR3 contains 15 residues.

The chain uses TRBV5-1 and TRBJ2-5; TRBD1 aligns across 7 bases. Trimming took 4 bases from V and 1 from J; bases not matched to a gene: 4. The germline gives CDR1 SGHRS, CDR2 YFSETQ. The CDR3 extends over 14 amino acids. The CDR3 nucleotides are TGCGCCAGCAGCCGACAGGGCCTCCAAGAGACCCAGTACTTC. Translated, it gives CASSRQGLQETQYF.

The chain links TRBV11-2 to TRBJ1-6; D gene unclear. In germline, CDR1 is SGHAT, CDR2 FQNNGV. Deletions cut 5 bases from V and 7 bases from J, with 6 bases between. The CDR3 is 12 amino acids. The CDR3 DNA is TGTGCCAGCAGCCTCAGGAATTCACCCCTCCACTTT. This sequence encodes CASSLRNSPLHF.

The chain joins TRBV24-1 to TRBJ2-2; the D is unclear. The CDR3 extends over 12 amino acids. Between the trimmed V and J ends, which lost 9 bases and 5 bases, there was a span of 9 bases. CDR1 is KGHDR, CDR2 SFDVKD, per germline. This chain's CDR3 is CATALRTGELFF. CDR3 DNA: TGTGCCACCGCTCTACGAACCGGGGAGCTGTTTTTT.

The chain uses TRBV5-4 and TRBJ1-1, with a possible D match to TRBD1 (6 bases). The germline V and J ends were trimmed by 4 bases and 0 bases, with 10 bases remaining between them. Germline CDR1 is SGHNT and CDR2 is YYREEE (reference sequence). The CDR3 has 14 amino acids. The CDR3 here is CASSPDRLNTEAFF. The CDR3 nucleotides are TGTGCCAGCAGCCCGGACAGATTGAACACTGAAGCTTTCTTT.

The J gene is TRBJ2-3, the V gene TRBV7-8; D possibly corresponds to TRBD1 (5 bases). With 1 base removed from V and 1 base from J, the gap between germline ends came to 9 bases. The CDR3 is made up of 15 amino acids. Germline-derived CDR1 and CDR2 are SGHVS and FQNEAQ. The CDR3: CASSLVSRGTDTQYF. In DNA form, the CDR3 reads TGTGCCAGCAGCTTAGTATCCAGGGGCACAGATACGCAGTATTTT.

This CDR3 is CASSRTGENTGELFF. The CDR3 bases are TGTGCCAGCAGTAGGACAGGGGAGAACACCGGGGAGCTGTTTTTT. V gene TRBV6-5 combines with J gene TRBJ2-2; 9 bases agree with TRBD1. CDR3 length: 15 amino acids. Unmatched junction bases numbered 2, after V lost 5 bases and J lost 1 base. CDR1 is MNHEY and CDR2 is SVGAGI in the germline V gene.

This chain joins TRBV21-1 and TRBJ1-1. TRBV21-1 is described as a pseudogene. The CDR3 is 9 residues long. The CDR3 DNA follows: TGTGCCAGCAGCCCGGAAGCTTTCTTT. It codes for CASSPEAFF.

V usage is TRBV5-1 and J usage is TRBJ1-2, with TRBD1 matching over 9 bases. In germline, CDR1 is SGHRS, CDR2 YFSETQ. CDR3 length: 17 amino acids. V lost 0 bases and J lost 0; bases outside the gene matches: 6. The CDR3 nucleotides read TGCGCCAGCAGCTTGGTCGGACAGGGGATCTCTAACTATGGCTACACCTTC. This encodes CASSLVGQGISNYGYTF.

This clone appeared a few times. The chain couples TRBV3-1 (or the pseudogene TRBV3-2) to TRBJ1-4; 7 nucleotides align to TRBD1. The ends lost 4 bases at V and 4 bases at J; junction bases unmatched: 6. Germline CDR1 and CDR2: LGHDT and YNNKEL (reference sequence). CDR3 length: 15 residues. CDR3 protein: CASSPPGQSNEKLFF. The CDR3, as DNA: TGTGCCAGCAGCCCACCGGGACAGAGTAATGAAAAACTGTTTTTT.

About this clone: Its ends do not fully match the called genes, so a read error is possible. J is TRBJ1-5 and V is TRBV7-7; TRBD1 matches at 9 bases. The germline gives CDR1 SSHAT, CDR2 FNYEAQ (reference sequence). The CDR3 spans 21 residues. The CDR3 coding sequence is TGTGCTAGCAGCTCGTACACCCCGAGGGGGACAGGGATTCCAAGGGATCAGCCCCAGCATTTT. Translation: CASSSYTPRGTGIPRDQPQHF.

This clone was counted once. This chain uses TRBV5-6 with TRBJ2-5; TRBD2 might be the D (6 bases). Per germline, CDR1 SGHDT and CDR2 YYEEEE. The CDR3 spans 16 residues. V was shortened by 0 bases and J by 2 bases, with 14 bases between the two germline ends. CDR3 coding DNA: TGTGCCAGCAGCTTGGTTCCTAGCGCCCGACAAGAGACCCAGTACTTC. Residues: CASSLVPSARQETQYF.

In its sample, this clone was seen once. The CDR3 spells CASSSDSNQPQHF. CDR3 DNA: TGTGCCAGCAGTTCTGACTCTAATCAGCCCCAGCATTTT. V is TRBV5-8 and J is TRBJ1-5; no reliable D call. The length of the CDR3 is 13 residues. Looked up from germline, CDR1 is SGHTS and CDR2 is YDEGEE. Trimming took off 5 bases at V and 4 bases at J, with 10 bases between the two ends.

The chain links TRBV3-1 (or the pseudogene TRBV3-2) to TRBJ2-1; TRBD2 might be the D (6 bases). Trimming left V 4 bases short and J 8 bases short, with 18 bases between. Germline assignment: CDR1 LGHDT and CDR2 YNNKEL (reference sequence). The CDR3 totals 15 residues. This CDR3 is CASSPGLLGGDEQFF. CDR3 DNA sequence: TGTGCCAGCAGCCCGGGACTTTTAGGAGGCGATGAGCAGTTCTTC.

The chain joins TRBV19 to TRBJ2-5; D is ambiguous. V was shortened by 6 bases and J by 5 bases, with 7 bases between the two germline ends. Germline V gene lookup returns CDR1 LNHDA and CDR2 SQIVND (reference sequence). The CDR3 has 11 amino acids. CDR3 in amino acids: CASSQMETQYF. CDR3 in DNA: TGTGCCAGTAGCCAAATGGAGACCCAGTACTTC.

This chain uses TRBV11-2 with TRBJ2-7; the D is unclear. CDR3 length: 12 residues. With 6 bases removed from V and 0 bases from J, the gap between germline ends came to 6 bases. The germline gives CDR1 SGHAT, CDR2 FQNNGV. The CDR3, as DNA: TGTGCCAGCAGGAGTGACTCCTACGAGCAGTACGTC. Its translation is CASRSDSYEQYV.

The gene calls are TRBV28 and TRBJ1-1; TRBD1 matches 9 bases. Unmatched junction bases numbered 7, after V lost 6 bases and J lost 5 bases. CDR1 is MDHEN and CDR2 is SYDVKM in the germline V gene. This CDR3 has 14 residues. CDR3 bases: TGTGCCAGCAGCCCCGGACAGGGGTGGACTGAAGCTTTCTTT. It translates to CASSPGQGWTEAFF.

This rearrangement joins TRBV19 to TRBJ1-5; 7 bases line up with TRBD1. The V gene's germline CDR1 is LNHDA and CDR2 SQIVND (reference sequence). There are 12 residues in the CDR3. The ends lost 4 bases at V and 7 bases at J; junction bases unmatched: 1. CDR3: CASSTGGQPQHF. The CDR3 region has the DNA TGTGCCAGTAGTACAGGGGGGCAGCCCCAGCATTTT.

CDR3 residues: CASASGQGNTEAFF. The CDR3, as DNA: TGTGCCAGTGCATCGGGACAGGGGAACACTGAAGCTTTCTTT. The gene calls are TRBV19 and TRBJ1-1; 9 bases fit TRBD1. CDR1 and CDR2 from the germline V gene are LNHDA and SQIVND (reference sequence). Losses at the gene ends were 8 bases for V and 1 base for J; bases not matched to a gene: 5. The CDR3 extends over 14 amino acids.

V gene TRBV28 combines with J gene TRBJ1-5; 7 bases fit TRBD1. The CDR3 is 16 amino acids. V lost 4 bases, J lost 2 bases, and 8 bases stayed unmatched. The germline V gene encodes CDR1 MDHEN and CDR2 SYDVKM. The CDR3: CASSSGGLGGNQPQHF. The CDR3 DNA sequence: TGTGCCAGCAGTTCAGGGGGTTTGGGGGGCAATCAGCCCCAGCATTTT.

J is TRBJ1-2 and V is TRBV2; D is ambiguous. With 4 bases removed from V and 2 bases from J, the gap between germline ends came to 8 bases. CDR1 and CDR2 from the germline V gene are SNHLY and FYNNEI. The CDR3 is made up of 13 amino acids. CDR3 in DNA: TGTGCCAGCAGTGTCGTCAGGAACTATGGCTACACCTTC. It specifies CASSVVRNYGYTF.

This sequence joins TRBV9 and TRBJ1-6, with D perhaps TRBD1 (5 bases). Germline assignment: CDR1 SGDLS and CDR2 YYNGEE. CDR3 length equals 15 residues. V shed 0 bases and J shed 7 bases, with 11 bases lying between them. The CDR3 spells CASSVDGGRNSPLHF. CDR3 DNA sequence: TGTGCCAGCAGCGTAGATGGGGGGAGGAATTCACCCCTCCACTTT.